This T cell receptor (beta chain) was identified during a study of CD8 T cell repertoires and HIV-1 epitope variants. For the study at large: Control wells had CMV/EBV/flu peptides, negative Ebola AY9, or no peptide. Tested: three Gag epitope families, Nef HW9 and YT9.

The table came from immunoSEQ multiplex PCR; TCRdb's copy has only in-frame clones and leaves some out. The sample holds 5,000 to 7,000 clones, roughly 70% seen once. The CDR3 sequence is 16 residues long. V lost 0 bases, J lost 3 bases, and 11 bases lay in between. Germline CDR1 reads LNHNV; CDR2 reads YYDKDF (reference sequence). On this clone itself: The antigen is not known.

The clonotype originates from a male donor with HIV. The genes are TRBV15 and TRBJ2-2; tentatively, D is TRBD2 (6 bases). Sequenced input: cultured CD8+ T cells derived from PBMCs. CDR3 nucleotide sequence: TGTGCCACCAGCAGAGATGGCAGGGAGGACACCGGGGAGCTGTTTTTT. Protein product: CATSRDGREDTGELFF.